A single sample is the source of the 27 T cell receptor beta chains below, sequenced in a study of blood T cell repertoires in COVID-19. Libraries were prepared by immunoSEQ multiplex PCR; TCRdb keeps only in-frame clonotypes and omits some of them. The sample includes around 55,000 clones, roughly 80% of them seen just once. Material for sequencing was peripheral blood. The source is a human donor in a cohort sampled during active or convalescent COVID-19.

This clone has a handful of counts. CDR3 residues: CASSLSARSTEAFF. CDR3 DNA: TGTGCCAGCAGCTTATCTGCCCGTAGCACTGAAGCTTTCTTT. The chain has TRBV7-6 and TRBJ1-1; no definite D call. CDR3 length: 14 residues. CDR1 is SGHVS and CDR2 is FNYEAQ in the germline V gene. Between the trimmed V and J ends, which lost 2 bases and 4 bases, there was a span of 11 bases.

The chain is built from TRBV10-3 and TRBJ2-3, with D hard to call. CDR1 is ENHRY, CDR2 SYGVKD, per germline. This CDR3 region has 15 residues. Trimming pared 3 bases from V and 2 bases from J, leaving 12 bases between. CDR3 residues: CAISESVRHTDTQYF. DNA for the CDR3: TGTGCCATCAGTGAATCAGTCCGTCACACAGATACGCAGTATTTT.

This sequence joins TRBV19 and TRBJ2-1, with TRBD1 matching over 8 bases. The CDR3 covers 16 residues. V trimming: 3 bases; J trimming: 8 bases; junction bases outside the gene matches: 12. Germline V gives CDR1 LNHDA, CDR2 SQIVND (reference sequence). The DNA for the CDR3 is TGTGCCAGTAGTATTAACTGGGATGACAGGGGCCATGAGCAGTTCTTC. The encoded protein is CASSINWDDRGHEQFF.

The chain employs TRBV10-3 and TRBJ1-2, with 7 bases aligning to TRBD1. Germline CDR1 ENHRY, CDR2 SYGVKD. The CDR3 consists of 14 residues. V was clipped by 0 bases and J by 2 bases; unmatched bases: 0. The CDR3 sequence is CAISESTGNYGYTF. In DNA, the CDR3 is TGTGCCATCAGTGAGTCGACAGGGAACTATGGCTACACCTTC.

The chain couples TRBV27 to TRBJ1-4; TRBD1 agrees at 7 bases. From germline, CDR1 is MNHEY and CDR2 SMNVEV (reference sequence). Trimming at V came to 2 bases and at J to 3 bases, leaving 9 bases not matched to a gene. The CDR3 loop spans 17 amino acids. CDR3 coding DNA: TGTGCCAGCAGTTTAGGGTCTCCCGGGACAGCTAATGAAAAACTGTTTTTT. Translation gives CASSLGSPGTANEKLFF.

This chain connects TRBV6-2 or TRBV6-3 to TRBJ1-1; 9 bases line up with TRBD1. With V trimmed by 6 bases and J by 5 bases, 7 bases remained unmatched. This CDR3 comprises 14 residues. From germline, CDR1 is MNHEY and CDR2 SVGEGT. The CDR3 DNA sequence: TGTGCCAGCAGCCCGGGACAGGGTAGAACTGAAGCTTTCTTT. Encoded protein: CASSPGQGRTEAFF.

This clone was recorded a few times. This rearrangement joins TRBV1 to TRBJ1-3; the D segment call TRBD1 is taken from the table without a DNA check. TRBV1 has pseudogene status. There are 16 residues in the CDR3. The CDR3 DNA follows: TGCACCAGCAGCTATATTACAGGGGGCAATGGAAACACCATATATTTT. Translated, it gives CTSSYITGGNGNTIYF.

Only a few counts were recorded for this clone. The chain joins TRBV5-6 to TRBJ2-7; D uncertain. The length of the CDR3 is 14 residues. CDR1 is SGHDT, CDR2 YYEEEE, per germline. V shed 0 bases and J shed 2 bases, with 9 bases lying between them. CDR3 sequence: CASSLAGSAYEQYF. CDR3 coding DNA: TGTGCCAGCAGCTTGGCTGGCAGTGCCTACGAGCAGTACTTC.

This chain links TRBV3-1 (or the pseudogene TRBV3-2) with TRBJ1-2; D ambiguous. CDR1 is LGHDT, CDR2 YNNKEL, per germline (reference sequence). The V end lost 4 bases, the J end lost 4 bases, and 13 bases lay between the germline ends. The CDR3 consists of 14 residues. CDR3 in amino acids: CASSLRSGVYGYTF. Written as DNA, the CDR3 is TGTGCCAGCAGCCTAAGATCCGGGGTCTATGGCTACACCTTC.

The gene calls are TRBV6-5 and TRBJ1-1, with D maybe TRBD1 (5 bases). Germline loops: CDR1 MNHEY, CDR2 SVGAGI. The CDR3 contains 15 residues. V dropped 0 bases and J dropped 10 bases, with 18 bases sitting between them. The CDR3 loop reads CASSYSAGGGLRAFF. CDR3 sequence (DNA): TGTGCCAGCAGTTACTCGGCGGGCGGGGGGTTAAGAGCTTTCTTT.

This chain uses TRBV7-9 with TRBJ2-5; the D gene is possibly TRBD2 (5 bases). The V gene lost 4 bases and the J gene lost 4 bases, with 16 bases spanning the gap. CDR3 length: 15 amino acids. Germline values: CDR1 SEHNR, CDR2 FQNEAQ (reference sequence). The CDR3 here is CASSSGTSKGETQYF. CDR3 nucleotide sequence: TGTGCCAGCAGCTCGGGAACCTCCAAGGGAGAGACCCAGTACTTC.

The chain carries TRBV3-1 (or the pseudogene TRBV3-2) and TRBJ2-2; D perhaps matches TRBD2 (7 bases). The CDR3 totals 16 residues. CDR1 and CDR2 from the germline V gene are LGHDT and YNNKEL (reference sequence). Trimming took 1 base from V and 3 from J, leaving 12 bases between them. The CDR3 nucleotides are TGTGCCAGCAGCCAAGGGCGGGGGCCTTACACCGGGGAGCTGTTTTTT. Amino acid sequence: CASSQGRGPYTGELFF.

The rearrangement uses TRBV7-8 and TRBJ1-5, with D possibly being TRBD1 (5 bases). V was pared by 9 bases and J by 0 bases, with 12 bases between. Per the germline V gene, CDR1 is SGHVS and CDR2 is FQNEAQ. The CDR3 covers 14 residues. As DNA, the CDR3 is TGTGCCAGTCGCGCAGGGAATAGCAATCAGCCCCAGCATTTT. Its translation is CASRAGNSNQPQHF.

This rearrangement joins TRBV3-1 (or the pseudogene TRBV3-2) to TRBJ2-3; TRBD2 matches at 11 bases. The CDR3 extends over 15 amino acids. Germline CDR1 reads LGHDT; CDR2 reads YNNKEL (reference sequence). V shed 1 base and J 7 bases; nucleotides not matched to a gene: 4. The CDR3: CASSQGLAGSHTQYF. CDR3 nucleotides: TGTGCCAGCAGCCAAGGACTAGCGGGGTCCCATACGCAGTATTTT.

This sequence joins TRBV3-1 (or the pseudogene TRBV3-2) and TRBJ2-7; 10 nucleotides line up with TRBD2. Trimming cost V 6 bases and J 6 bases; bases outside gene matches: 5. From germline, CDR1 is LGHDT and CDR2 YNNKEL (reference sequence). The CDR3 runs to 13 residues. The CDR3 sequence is CASSSSGGIEQYF. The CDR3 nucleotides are TGTGCCAGCAGTTCTAGCGGGGGAATCGAGCAGTACTTC.

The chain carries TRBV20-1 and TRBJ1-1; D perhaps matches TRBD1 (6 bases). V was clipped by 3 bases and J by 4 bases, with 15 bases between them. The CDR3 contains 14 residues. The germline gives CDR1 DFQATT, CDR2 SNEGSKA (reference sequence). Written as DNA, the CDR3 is TGCAGTGCTAGTGATCCAGGGGAGAGCACTGAAGCTTTCTTT. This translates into CSASDPGESTEAFF.

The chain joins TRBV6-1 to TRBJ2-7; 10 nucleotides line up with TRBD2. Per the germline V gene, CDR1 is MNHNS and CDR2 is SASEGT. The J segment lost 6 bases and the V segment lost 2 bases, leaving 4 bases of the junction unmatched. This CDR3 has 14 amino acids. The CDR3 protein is CASSEPRTSGEQYF. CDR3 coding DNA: TGTGCCAGCAGTGAACCCCGGACTAGCGGCGAGCAGTACTTC.

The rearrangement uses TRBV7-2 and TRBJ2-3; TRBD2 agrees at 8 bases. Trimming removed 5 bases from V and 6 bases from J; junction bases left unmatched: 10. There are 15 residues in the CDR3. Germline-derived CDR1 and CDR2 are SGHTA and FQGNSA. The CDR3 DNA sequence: TGTGCCAGCAGCCTTCGCGGGGGGCTGGGGGATACGCAGTATTTT. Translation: CASSLRGGLGDTQYF.

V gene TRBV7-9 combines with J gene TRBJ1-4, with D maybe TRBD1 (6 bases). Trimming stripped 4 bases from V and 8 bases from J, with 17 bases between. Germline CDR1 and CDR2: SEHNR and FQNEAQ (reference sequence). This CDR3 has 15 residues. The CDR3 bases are TGTGCCAGCAGCTATGGGGGACAAGGAAGGGAAAAACTGTTTTTT. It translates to CASSYGGQGREKLFF.

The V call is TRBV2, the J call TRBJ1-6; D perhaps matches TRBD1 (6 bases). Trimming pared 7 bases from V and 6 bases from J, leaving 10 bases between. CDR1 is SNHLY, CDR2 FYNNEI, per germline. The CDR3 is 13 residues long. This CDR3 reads CASTDRTNSPLHF. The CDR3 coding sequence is TGTGCCAGCACGGACAGAACTAATTCACCCCTCCACTTT. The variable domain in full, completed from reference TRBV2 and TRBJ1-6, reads EPEVTQTPSHQVTQMGQEVILRCVPISNHLYFYWYRQILGQKVEFLVSFYNNEISEKSEIFDDQFSVERPDGSNFTLKIRSTKLEDSAMYFCASTDRTNSPLHFGNGTRLTVT.

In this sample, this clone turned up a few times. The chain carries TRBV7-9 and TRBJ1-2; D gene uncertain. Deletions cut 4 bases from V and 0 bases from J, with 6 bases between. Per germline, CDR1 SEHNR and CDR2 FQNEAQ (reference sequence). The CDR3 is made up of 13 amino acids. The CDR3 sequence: CASSSGANYGYTF. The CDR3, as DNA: TGTGCCAGCAGCTCCGGTGCTAACTATGGCTACACCTTC.

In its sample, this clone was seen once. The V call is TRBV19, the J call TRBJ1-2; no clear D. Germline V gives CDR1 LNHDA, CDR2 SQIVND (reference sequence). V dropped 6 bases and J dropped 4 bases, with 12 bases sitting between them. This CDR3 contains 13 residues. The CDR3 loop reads CASRARGGYGYTF. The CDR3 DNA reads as TGTGCCAGTAGGGCGCGGGGTGGCTATGGCTACACCTTC.

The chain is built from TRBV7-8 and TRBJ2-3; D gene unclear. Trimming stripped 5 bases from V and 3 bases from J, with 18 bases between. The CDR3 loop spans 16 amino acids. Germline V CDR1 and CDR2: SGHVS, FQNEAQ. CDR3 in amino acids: CASSPLNSIGTDTQYF. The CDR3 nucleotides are TGTGCCAGCAGCCCCCTCAACAGTATCGGAACAGATACGCAGTATTTT.

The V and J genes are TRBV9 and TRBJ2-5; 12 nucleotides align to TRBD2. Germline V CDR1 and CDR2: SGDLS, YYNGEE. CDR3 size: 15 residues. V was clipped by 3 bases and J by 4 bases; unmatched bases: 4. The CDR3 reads CASSASGGAIETQYF. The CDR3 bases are TGTGCCAGCAGCGCTAGCGGGGGGGCGATAGAGACCCAGTACTTC.

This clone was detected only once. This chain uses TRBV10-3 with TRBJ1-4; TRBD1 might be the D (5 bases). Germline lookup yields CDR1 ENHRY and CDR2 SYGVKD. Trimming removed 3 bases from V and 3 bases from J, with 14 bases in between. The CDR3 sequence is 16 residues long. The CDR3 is CAISDPRRDSNEKLFF. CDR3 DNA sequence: TGTGCCATCAGTGACCCAAGAAGGGACTCTAATGAAAAACTGTTTTTT.

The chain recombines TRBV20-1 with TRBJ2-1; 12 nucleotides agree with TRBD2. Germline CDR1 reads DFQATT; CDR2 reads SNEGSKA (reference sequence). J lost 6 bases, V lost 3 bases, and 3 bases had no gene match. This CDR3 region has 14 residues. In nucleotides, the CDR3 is TGCAGTGCTAGTCCTAGCGGGGGGGGCAATGAGCAGTTCTTC. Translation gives CSASPSGGGNEQFF.

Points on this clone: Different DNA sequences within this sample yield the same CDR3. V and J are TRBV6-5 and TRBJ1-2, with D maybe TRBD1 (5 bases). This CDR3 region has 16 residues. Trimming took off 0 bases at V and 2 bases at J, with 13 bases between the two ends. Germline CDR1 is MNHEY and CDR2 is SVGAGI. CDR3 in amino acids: CASSYSAGRANYGYTF. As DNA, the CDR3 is TGTGCCAGCAGTTACTCGGCAGGGAGGGCCAACTATGGCTACACCTTC.